These 13 T cell receptor beta chains share one sample of origin, sequenced in a study of shared clonotypes between healthy human individuals. Generated by immunoSEQ multiplex PCR, the TCRdb table keeps only in-frame clones and is missing some. The sample yields roughly 2.5 million clones, roughly 92% seen once. Sample: naive CD4+ T cells sorted from blood. Regarding subset: CD45RA+ positively selected. These receptors all come from a man between 18 and 29 years old in good health.

This rearrangement joins TRBV19 to TRBJ2-7; D perhaps matches TRBD1 (5 bases). The CDR3 runs 14 residues. Per the germline V gene, CDR1 is LNHDA and CDR2 is SQIVND (reference sequence). The V gene lost 3 bases and the J gene lost 3 bases, with 12 bases spanning the gap. CDR3 in DNA: TGTGCCAGTAGTATGCGGCAGGGTGTCTACGAGCAGTACTTC. It codes for CASSMRQGVYEQYF.

The genes are TRBV11-2 and TRBJ1-1; possible D gene TRBD1, 5 bases. Germline CDR1 SGHAT, CDR2 FQNNGV. Trimming stripped 1 base from V and 11 bases from J, with 20 bases between. This CDR3 has 15 residues. The CDR3 loop reads CASSLVLSGVQVAFF. The CDR3 region has the DNA TGTGCCAGCAGCTTAGTATTAAGCGGGGTACAGGTGGCTTTCTTT.

The count of this clone is one. CDR3 protein: CASSTPGLTYEQYF. The CDR3 bases are TGTGCCAGCAGTACGCCGGGACTAACCTACGAGCAGTACTTC. This chain connects TRBV28 to TRBJ2-7; 7 nucleotides match TRBD2. The germline V gene has CDR1 MDHEN and CDR2 SYDVKM. The CDR3 contains 14 residues. V dropped 5 bases and J dropped 2; count of bases not matched to a gene: 6.

On this clone itself: This sample includes further DNA sequences coding for the same CDR3. This chain links TRBV6-1 with TRBJ1-5; D remains ambiguous. The CDR3 sequence is 14 residues long. Deletions cut 2 bases from V and 2 bases from J, with 7 bases between. Germline CDR1 reads MNHNS; CDR2 reads SASEGT. CDR3 sequence (DNA): TGTGCCAGCAGTGAATGGGGAGGCAATCAGCCCCAGCATTTT. This translates into CASSEWGGNQPQHF.

The V call is TRBV19, the J call TRBJ2-3; 7 positions agree with TRBD1. CDR1 LNHDA and CDR2 SQIVND come from the germline V gene (reference sequence). The CDR3 length is 12 residues. After removal of 5 bases from V and 6 bases from J, the junction contained 2 bases not matched to a gene. The CDR3 loop is CASSVQGDTQYF. CDR3 nucleotides: TGTGCCAGTAGTGTACAGGGGGATACGCAGTATTTT.

This chain links TRBV2 with TRBJ1-5; D not resolved. Trimming shortened V by 2 bases and J by 10 bases, and 24 bases separated the two germline ends. The CDR3 covers 17 residues. Germline lookup yields CDR1 SNHLY and CDR2 FYNNEI. The CDR3 reads CASSESPLRVVERPQHF. The DNA of the CDR3 is TGTGCCAGCAGTGAATCGCCCCTGAGGGTTGTAGAGAGACCCCAGCATTTT.

The V call is TRBV6-5, the J call TRBJ2-1; 9 bases are a match to TRBD1. The CDR3 has 14 amino acids. V dropped 6 bases and J dropped 8; count of bases not matched to a gene: 8. Germline V gene sequence: CDR1 MNHEY, CDR2 SVGAGI. The CDR3: CASSRDRDRDEQFF. The CDR3 coding sequence is TGTGCCAGCAGCCGGGACAGGGATAGGGATGAGCAGTTCTTC.

The rearrangement joins TRBV7-9 to TRBJ2-2, with D perhaps TRBD2 (5 bases). The V and J ends lost 5 bases and 7 bases respectively, with 17 bases between them. The CDR3 runs 15 residues. CDR1 SEHNR and CDR2 FQNEAQ come from the germline V gene (reference sequence). CDR3 loop: CASSQRKAGIGELFF. The CDR3 nucleotides are TGTGCCAGCAGCCAACGCAAGGCGGGTATCGGGGAGCTGTTTTTT. Full variable domain (remainder filled in from reference TRBV7-9 and TRBJ2-2): DTGVSQNPRHKITKRGQNVTFRCDPISEHNRLYWYRQTLGQGPEFLTYFQNEAQLEKSRLLSDRFSAERPKGSFSTLEIQRTEQGDSAMYLCASSQRKAGIGELFFGEGSRLTVL.

This rearrangement joins TRBV21-1 to TRBJ2-3; the table gives TRBD2 as D, unverified against the DNA. TRBV21-1 is labeled a pseudogene. The CDR3 has 18 amino acids. The CDR3 DNA reads as TGTGCCAGCAGCCCGCGACTTGGCGGGGTTTCTAGCACAGATACGCAGTATTTT. The encoded protein is CASSPRLGGVSSTDTQYF.

The chain is built from TRBV28 and TRBJ1-6, with a tentative D call TRBD1 (6 bases). Trimming cost V 2 bases and J 5 bases, with 16 bases left between them. The V gene's germline CDR1 is MDHEN and CDR2 SYDVKM. This CDR3 comprises 17 residues. The CDR3: CASSLGRGAQNNSPLHF. The CDR3 DNA sequence: TGTGCCAGCAGTTTAGGGCGGGGGGCGCAGAATAATTCACCCCTCCACTTT.

The chain joins TRBV7-9 to TRBJ1-5, with D possibly matching TRBD1 (6 bases). Per germline, CDR1 SEHNR and CDR2 FQNEAQ (reference sequence). The CDR3 spans 15 residues. Trimming removed 5 bases from V and 2 bases from J, with 13 bases in between. CDR3 sequence reads: CASSNQGSGNQPQHF. CDR3 DNA: TGTGCCAGCAGCAACCAGGGGTCCGGCAATCAGCCCCAGCATTTT.

The chain is built from TRBV4-1 and TRBJ2-7; D not resolved. Trimming pared 1 base from V and 0 bases from J, leaving 16 bases between. Looked up from germline, CDR1 is MGHRA and CDR2 is YSYEKL. There are 17 residues in the CDR3. CDR3 bases: TGCGCCAGCAGCCAAGTCTATCAGGACGGATTCTCCTACGAGCAGTACTTC. Translated: CASSQVYQDGFSYEQYF.

V and J are TRBV5-4 and TRBJ2-5; no firm D call. The length of the CDR3 is 11 residues. Germline V gene data show CDR1 as SGHNT and CDR2 as YYREEE (reference sequence). Trimming removed 4 bases at V and 2 bases at J, with 3 bases between. The CDR3 DNA reads TGTGCCAGCAGCACGCAAGAGACCCAGTACTTC. Amino acids: CASSTQETQYF.